These T cell receptor beta chains were read from a single sample in a study of CD8+ T cells in alopecia areata. Profiled with immunoSEQ multiplex PCR; TCRdb holds only in-frame clones, not every one. The data contain 120,000 to 150,000 clones, approximately 45% of them singletons. Sample: CD4+ T cells sorted from blood. The receptors here all came from a human donor with alopecia areata. The conserved cysteine and the conserved F or W are not part of the CDR3 here. The D gene is left open where the match is weak.

CDR3aa	d_gene	v_gene	j_gene
ASSQDQGRQSGYNEQF	-	TRBV4-2	TRBJ2-1
SVEDRANEQF	-	TRBV29-1	TRBJ2-1
SVGINEQF	-	TRBV29-1	TRBJ2-1
SVGNVNTEAF	-	TRBV29-1	TRBJ1-1
SVVVYMNTEAF	-	TRBV29-1	TRBJ1-1
ASSLTPTGGEETQY	TRBD1	TRBV5-1	TRBJ2-5
ASSLVRPANEQF	-	TRBV5-4	TRBJ2-1
SVSKRLAGNNEQF	TRBD2	TRBV29-1	TRBJ2-1
ASSFLQLRYNEQF	-	TRBV7-2	TRBJ2-1
ASSFWRASGNNEQF	TRBD2	TRBV28	TRBJ2-1
SVSVENIQY	-	TRBV29-1	TRBJ2-4
AWRGLAGVGEQY	TRBD2	TRBV30	TRBJ2-7
ASSHSRALSNQPQH	-	TRBV6-6	TRBJ1-5
ASNAGGTDTQY	TRBD2	TRBV10-1	TRBJ2-3
ASSRTSGLPGNEQF	TRBD2	TRBV28	TRBJ2-1
SVDRERAEAF	-	TRBV29-1	TRBJ1-1
ASSLGPGGEQY	TRBD1	TRBV5-1	TRBJ2-7
SGGTGDGYGYT	TRBD1	TRBV29-1	TRBJ1-2
ASSKGMGNTIY	-	TRBV5-1	TRBJ1-3
SVDGTGSSEQY	TRBD1	TRBV29-1	TRBJ2-7